The clone carrying this TCR beta chain was counted once. Its antigen is unknown. With the Oncomine TCR Beta short-read assay, DNA from cultured CD4+ T cells was sequenced. From cultured CD4+ T cells, genomic DNA was extracted. Each CDR3 protein is one row after TCRdb ran MiXCR on the PCR reads. This sample yields about 15,000 distinct CDR3 sequences, of which around 60% are seen a single time; less than 7% belongs to the top ten. This sample stems from a study of vaccination and CD4 T cells after COVID-19. The treatment is: roughly 10-day PBMC culture with coronavirus spike peptide pools or control peptides (ViraFEST assay). ViraFEST relied on peptide pools to expand antigen-specific T cells; the TCRs were sequenced afterward. The receptor's source is a human donor who had recovered from COVID-19. Sequencing input: CD4+ T cells from blood, cultured in vitro.

DNA for the CDR3: TGTGCCAGCAGTTCTGCTAGCGGGAGGGGGGTTGAGCAGTTCTTC. Translation: CASSSASGRGVEQFF. The V and J genes are TRBV11-3 and TRBJ2-1; 12 nucleotides align to TRBD2. Per the germline V gene, CDR1 is SGHNT and CDR2 is YENEEA. Unmatched junction bases numbered 9, after V lost 6 bases and J lost 9 bases. The CDR3 loop spans 15 amino acids.